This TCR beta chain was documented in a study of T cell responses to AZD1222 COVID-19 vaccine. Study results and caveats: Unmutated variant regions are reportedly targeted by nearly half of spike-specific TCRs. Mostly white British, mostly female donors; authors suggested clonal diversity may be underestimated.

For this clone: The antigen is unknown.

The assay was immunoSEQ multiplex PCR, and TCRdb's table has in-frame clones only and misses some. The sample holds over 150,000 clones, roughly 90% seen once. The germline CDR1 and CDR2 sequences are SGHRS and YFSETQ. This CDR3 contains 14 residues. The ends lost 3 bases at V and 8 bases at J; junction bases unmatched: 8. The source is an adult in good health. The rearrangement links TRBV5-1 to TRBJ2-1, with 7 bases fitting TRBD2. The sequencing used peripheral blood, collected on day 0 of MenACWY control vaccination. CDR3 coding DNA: TGCGCCAGCAGCTCGTGGACTAGTTTCGATGAGCAGTTCTTC. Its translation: CASSSWTSFDEQFF. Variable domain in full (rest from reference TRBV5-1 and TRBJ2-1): KAGVTQTPRYLIKTRGQQVTLSCSPISGHRSVSWYQQTPGQGLQFLFEYFSETQRNKGNFPGRFSGRQFSNSRSEMNVSTLELGDSALYLCASSSWTSFDEQFFGPGTRLTVL.